This TCR beta chain was found in a study of cytomegalovirus exposure and HLA in healthy donors. CDR1 and CDR2 from the germline V gene are KGHSH and LQKENI. This CDR3 spans 13 amino acids. The V end was cut by 3 bases, the J end by 4 bases, with 7 bases between. At the time of sampling, donors were nominally healthy, though unrecorded immune exposures were likely. PCR used 60 Vbeta primers and 13 Jbeta primers. Assay used: immunoSEQ multiplex PCR; TCRdb lists only in-frame clones, some missing. The sample holds 150,000 to 200,000 clones, around 76% seen once. This sequence originates from a girl between 10 and 17 years old in good health and CMV-seropositive. The chain is built from TRBV18 and TRBJ2-1; no clear D gene. What was sequenced was PBMCs. CDR3 sequence: CASSPPKYNEQFF. CDR3 DNA sequence: TGTGCCAGCTCACCTCCTAAGTACAATGAGCAGTTCTTC.